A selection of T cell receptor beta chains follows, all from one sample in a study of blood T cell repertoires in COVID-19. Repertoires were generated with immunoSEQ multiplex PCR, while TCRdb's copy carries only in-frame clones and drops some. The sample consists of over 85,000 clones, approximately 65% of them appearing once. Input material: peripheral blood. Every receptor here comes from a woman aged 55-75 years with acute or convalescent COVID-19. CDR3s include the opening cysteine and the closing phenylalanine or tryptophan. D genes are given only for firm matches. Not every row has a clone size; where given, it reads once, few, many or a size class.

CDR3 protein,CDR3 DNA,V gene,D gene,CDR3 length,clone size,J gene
CASSVGSLLDRVIGYTF,TGTGCCAGCAGCGTAGGATCGTTGCTGGACAGGGTGATCGGCTACACCTTC,TRBV9,TRBD1,17,NA,TRBJ1-2
CASSLVGGPQETQYF,TGCGCCAGCAGCTTGGTCGGGGGGCCCCAAGAGACCCAGTACTTC,TRBV5-1,NA,15,NA,TRBJ2-5
CASSSNRGLGNTIYF,TGTGCCAGCAGCTCCAACAGGGGGCTCGGAAACACCATATATTTT,TRBV7-2,TRBD1,15,once,TRBJ1-3
CASSDGTGGHSPLHF,TGTGCCAGCAGTGACGGGACAGGGGGCCATTCACCCCTCCACTTT,TRBV6-1,TRBD1,15,NA,TRBJ1-6
CASSFAGGSGSPLHF,TGTGCCAGCAGCTTCGCAGGGGGCAGTGGTTCACCCCTCCACTTT,TRBV7-9,TRBD1,15,few,TRBJ1-6
CATSDSYGYTF,TGTGCCACCAGTGATTCGTATGGCTACACCTTC,TRBV24-1,NA,11,NA,TRBJ1-2
CASSLLRTPTQQFF,TGCGCCAGCAGCCTTCTAAGGACTCCGACCCAGCAGTTCTTC,TRBV4-3,NA,14,many,TRBJ2-1
CATSRDRRGLWEKLFF,TGTGCCACCAGCAGAGATAGGAGGGGACTATGGGAAAAACTGTTTTTT,TRBV15,NA,16,once,TRBJ1-4
CASSPTDRKQFF,TGTGCCAGCTCGCCAACAGACAGGAAGCAGTTCTTC,TRBV18,NA,12,NA,TRBJ2-1
CASSGAGSGYGYTF,TGTGCCAGCAGCGGCGCAGGGTCCGGCTATGGCTACACCTTC,TRBV9,NA,14,NA,TRBJ1-2
CASSLGPTQGPGYTF,TGTGCCAGCAGCTTAGGCCCCACGCAGGGCCCCGGCTACACCTTC,TRBV5-6,NA,15,NA,TRBJ1-2
CASRSRDRGSYGYTF,TGTGCCAGCAGATCCCGGGACAGGGGTTCGTATGGCTACACCTTC,TRBV11-2,TRBD1,15,once,TRBJ1-2
CASSYPPGQLNTEAFF,TGTGCCAGCAGTTATCCCCCGGGACAGTTGAACACTGAAGCTTTCTTT,TRBV6-6,TRBD1,16,NA,TRBJ1-1
CASSREGGRTDTQYF,TGTGCCAGCAGCCGCGAAGGGGGACGCACAGATACGCAGTATTTT,TRBV6-4,NA,15,NA,TRBJ2-3
CASSLAVLAGSYNEQFF,TGCGCCAGCAGCTTGGCGGTGCTAGCGGGGTCTTACAATGAGCAGTTCTTC,TRBV5-1,TRBD2,17,NA,TRBJ2-1
CASSLTGTGNTEAFF,TGTGCCAGCAGCTTAACGGGGACAGGGAACACTGAAGCTTTCTTT,TRBV7-3,TRBD1,15,NA,TRBJ1-1
CASSPALGQAFGYTF,TGTGCCAGCAGTCCTGCCCTGGGACAGGCCTTTGGCTACACCTTC,TRBV28,TRBD1,15,NA,TRBJ1-2
CASSQQTGNNQPQHF,TGTGCCAGCAGCCAACAAACAGGTAACAATCAGCCCCAGCATTTT,TRBV3-1/TRBV3-2,NA,15,NA,TRBJ1-5
CASSPNRGWQETQYF,TGTGCCAGCAGCCCCAACAGGGGGTGGCAAGAGACCCAGTACTTC,TRBV7-6,TRBD1,15,NA,TRBJ2-5
CASSSYQETQYF,TGTGCCAGCAGTTCGTACCAAGAGACCCAGTACTTC,TRBV6-2/TRBV6-3,NA,12,NA,TRBJ2-5
CASSSGVSYNSPLHF,TGTGCCAGCAGCTCAGGTGTCTCCTATAATTCACCCCTCCACTTT,TRBV7-9,NA,15,once,TRBJ1-6
CAIRGTGGSSGNTIYF,TGTGCCATCAGGGGGACAGGCGGGTCCTCTGGAAACACCATATATTTT,TRBV10-3,TRBD1,16,NA,TRBJ1-3
CATSDFGRGGRDTQYF,TGTGCCACCAGTGATTTTGGGCGGGGGGGGAGAGATACGCAGTATTTT,TRBV24-1,TRBD2,16,NA,TRBJ2-3
CASSLLYVRGIQETQYF,TGTGCCAGCAGTTTATTATACGTCAGGGGGATCCAAGAGACCCAGTACTTC,TRBV27,TRBD1,17,NA,TRBJ2-5
CASSQDRRRGTTNEKLFF,TGTGCCAGCAGCCAAGATCGTCGAAGGGGTACAACTAATGAAAAACTGTTTTTT,TRBV4-2,NA,18,NA,TRBJ1-4
CASRDTNQPQHF,TGTGCCAGTCGGGACACCAATCAGCCCCAGCATTTT,TRBV2,NA,12,NA,TRBJ1-5
CASTRTGGQGNYEQYF,TGTGCCAGCACCAGGACGGGAGGACAGGGTAACTACGAGCAGTACTTC,TRBV6-6,NA,16,NA,TRBJ2-7
CASSVLTGGRSEAFF,TGTGCCAGCAGTGTGCTGACAGGGGGGCGGTCTGAAGCTTTCTTT,TRBV2,TRBD1,15,NA,TRBJ1-1
CASSQDSTGIYSGNTIYF,TGCGCCAGCAGCCAAGATTCAACAGGAATATACTCTGGAAACACCATATATTTT,TRBV4-3,NA,18,many,TRBJ1-3
CATSDFWGGTHTDTQYF,TGTGCCACCAGTGATTTTTGGGGGGGCACCCACACAGATACGCAGTATTTT,TRBV24-1,NA,17,NA,TRBJ2-3
CASSQIVGQPQHF,TGCGCCAGCAGCCAGATAGTCGGTCAGCCCCAGCATTTT,TRBV4-3,NA,13,NA,TRBJ1-5
CASSLASSYNEQFF,TGTGCCAGCAGCTTAGCCAGCTCCTACAATGAGCAGTTCTTC,TRBV11-3,NA,14,NA,TRBJ2-1
CASSLTGEGTQYF,TGTGCCAGCAGCTTGACGGGAGAGGGGACCCAGTACTTC,TRBV5-5,NA,13,NA,TRBJ2-5
CASSQGANYGYTF,TGTGCCAGCTCACAGGGGGCTAACTATGGCTACACCTTC,TRBV18,NA,13,NA,TRBJ1-2
CASSSGQGVRQPQHF,TGTGCCAGCAGCTCCGGACAGGGAGTACGTCAGCCCCAGCATTTT,TRBV7-2,TRBD1,15,NA,TRBJ1-5
CASSLERGRAAFF,TGTGCCAGCAGCTTGGAAAGGGGGCGCGCTGCTTTCTTT,TRBV5-6,TRBD1,13,NA,TRBJ1-1
CASSSWTSGGTDTQYF,TGTGCCAGCAGTTCCTGGACTAGCGGGGGGACAGATACGCAGTATTTT,TRBV28,TRBD2,16,once,TRBJ2-3